These T cell receptor beta chains were read from a single sample in a study of CD8 T cells in Susac syndrome. TCRdb reprocessed the immunoSEQ multiplex PCR reads via MiXCR and lists one record per CDR3 protein. Of about 180,000 distinct CDR3 sequences listed, roughly 94% are singletons. The sample comprised CD4+ T cells from PBMCs. The receptor source for this set is a human donor with Susac syndrome. The CDR3 runs from the conserved cysteine through the conserved F or W. The order of the fields is J gene, D gene, V gene, clone size, CDR3 protein, CDR3 DNA. The D gene is left open where the match is weak. Size is stated for part of the rows, as once, few or many counts, or as a class when the clone is expanded.

>TRBJ1-2|-|TRBV6-6|-
CASSYSPGLRYGYTF
TGTGCCAGCAGTTACTCACCGGGACTGCGCTATGGCTACACCTTC
>TRBJ2-2|-|TRBV3-1|-
CASSHLTGNTGELFF
TGTGCCAGCAGCCACCTTACAGGGAACACCGGGGAGCTGTTTTTT
>TRBJ1-2|-|TRBV6-5|-
CASSYGSGYGYTF
TGTGCCAGCAGTTACGGGTCAGGGTATGGCTACACCTTC
>TRBJ2-5|TRBD1|TRBV5-4|once
CASSSRGQGEETQYF
TGTGCCAGCAGCTCTCGGGGACAGGGGGAAGAGACCCAGTACTTC
>TRBJ2-7|-|TRBV30|-
CAWSWQGNSYEQYF
TGTGCCTGGAGTTGGCAGGGTAACTCCTACGAGCAGTACTTC
>TRBJ2-2|TRBD1|TRBV6-1|-
CASRPSPGQGGTGELFF
TGTGCCAGCAGACCTAGTCCGGGACAGGGCGGGACCGGGGAGCTGTTTTTT
>TRBJ2-1|-|TRBV29-1|-
CSVSEGQAEQFF
TGCAGCGTTTCCGAAGGGCAGGCTGAGCAGTTCTTC
>TRBJ1-5|-|TRBV20-1|-
CSASLLPGLDQPQHF
TGCAGTGCTAGCTTGCTTCCTGGTCTTGATCAGCCCCAGCATTTT
>TRBJ2-3|-|TRBV2|-
CASSGDLKSKADTQYF
TGTGCCAGCAGTGGGGACCTCAAATCTAAGGCAGATACGCAGTATTTT
>TRBJ2-6|-|TRBV6-2/TRBV6-3|few
CASSRESGANVLTF
TGTGCCAGCTCCAGGGAGTCTGGGGCCAACGTCCTGACTTTC
>TRBJ2-2|-|TRBV14|-
CASRRLSSGELFF
TGTGCCAGCAGAAGACTGTCATCCGGGGAGCTGTTTTTT
>TRBJ2-1|-|TRBV10-3|-
CAISEEGRFINEQFF
TGTGCCATCAGTGAGGAGGGAAGGTTTATCAATGAGCAGTTCTTC
>TRBJ2-7|-|TRBV20-1|-
CSARRDEQYF
TGCAGTGCCCGGCGCGACGAGCAGTACTTC
>TRBJ1-1|-|TRBV5-1|-
CASSAVGVTEAFF
TGCGCCAGCAGCGCAGTGGGTGTGACTGAAGCTTTCTTT
>TRBJ1-5|-|TRBV7-9|-
CASSEYSGNQPQHF
TGTGCCAGCAGCGAATACAGTGGCAATCAGCCCCAGCATTTT
>TRBJ1-3|-|TRBV29-1|-
CSVKYSGNTIYF
TGCAGCGTTAAGTACTCTGGAAACACCATATATTTT
>TRBJ2-4|TRBD1|TRBV5-6|-
CASSSPGQGIADIQYF
TGTGCCAGCAGCTCGCCGGGACAGGGCATCGCGGACATTCAGTACTTC
>TRBJ2-1|-|TRBV5-1|-
CASSLEYGGSDEQFF
TGCGCCAGCAGCTTGGAGTACGGGGGTTCGGATGAGCAGTTCTTC
>TRBJ2-2|-|TRBV12-3/TRBV12-4|-
CASSPAGAGSTGELFF
TGTGCCAGCAGTCCTGCGGGGGCCGGGAGCACCGGGGAGCTGTTTTTT
>TRBJ1-1|-|TRBV6-2/TRBV6-3|few
CASSSAGGTEAFF
TGTGCCAGCAGTTCCGCGGGGGGGACTGAAGCTTTCTTT
>TRBJ2-1|TRBD2|TRBV27|-
CASSPRLAGGPEQFF
TGTGCCAGCAGTCCCCGACTAGCGGGAGGGCCTGAGCAGTTCTTC
>TRBJ1-6|TRBD1|TRBV3-1|-
CASSQGTGYNSPLHF
TGTGCCAGCAGCCAAGGGACAGGCTATAATTCACCCCTCCACTTT
>TRBJ1-1|-|TRBV5-4|-
CASSPDSMNTEAFF
TGTGCCAGCAGCCCGGACAGCATGAACACTGAAGCTTTCTTT
>TRBJ1-1|-|TRBV2|once
CASRRQSNTEAFF
TGTGCCAGCAGAAGGCAGTCGAACACTGAAGCTTTCTTT
>TRBJ1-1|-|TRBV19|-
CASRRGPGTEAFF
TGTGCCAGCCGGCGGGGGCCGGGCACTGAAGCTTTCTTT
>TRBJ2-5|TRBD2|TRBV20-1|-
CSASLAIQETQYF
TGCAGTGCTTCACTAGCGATCCAAGAGACCCAGTACTTC
>TRBJ2-1|TRBD1|TRBV12-3/TRBV12-4|once
CASSAGQGGSNEQFF
TGTGCCAGCAGTGCCGGACAGGGGGGAAGCAATGAGCAGTTCTTC
>TRBJ2-7|-|TRBV5-6|-
CASSLWGFDYEQYF
TGTGCCAGCAGCTTGTGGGGGTTCGATTACGAGCAGTACTTC
>TRBJ2-5|-|TRBV9|few
CASSLADGKTQYF
TGTGCCAGCAGCTTAGCGGATGGGAAAACCCAGTACTTC
>TRBJ1-1|-|TRBV20-1|-
CSARRLGGTNTEAFF
TGCAGTGCTAGGAGATTGGGGGGGACGAACACTGAAGCTTTCTTT
>TRBJ1-5|-|TRBV19|-
CASSIDRSGLLEQPQHF
TGTGCCAGTAGTATAGATCGGTCAGGGCTCCTCGAGCAGCCCCAGCATTTT
>TRBJ2-3|-|TRBV20-1|-
CSARDPGGGPDTQYF
TGCAGTGCTAGAGATCCAGGGGGAGGACCAGATACGCAGTATTTT
>TRBJ1-4|-|TRBV20-1|-
CSARNRRNEKLFF
TGCAGTGCTAGGAACAGGCGGAATGAAAAACTGTTTTTT
>TRBJ2-3|TRBD1|TRBV24-1|-
CATSQTGSTDTQYF
TGTGCCACCAGTCAGACAGGGAGCACAGATACGCAGTATTTT
>TRBJ1-2|-|TRBV5-1|-
CASSLEGKNYGYTF
TGCGCCAGCAGCTTGGAGGGTAAGAACTATGGCTACACCTTC
>TRBJ2-1|TRBD2|TRBV12-3/TRBV12-4|-
CASILTSGGANEQFF
TGTGCCAGCATTCTGACTAGCGGGGGGGCCAATGAGCAGTTCTTC
>TRBJ2-1|-|TRBV5-6|-
CASSFRGPSRGEQFF
TGTGCCAGCAGCTTCCGGGGTCCCTCGAGGGGTGAGCAGTTCTTC
>TRBJ1-1|-|TRBV7-6|few
CASSLLDSTEAFF
TGTGCCAGCAGCCTCCTCGACAGCACTGAAGCTTTCTTT
>TRBJ1-2|TRBD1|TRBV20-1|-
CSAPRPDRGRGYTF
TGCAGTGCTCCCAGGCCAGACAGGGGCCGGGGCTACACCTTC
>TRBJ1-6|-|TRBV4-1|-
CASRPGRGTVSPLHF
TGCGCCAGCAGACCCGGACGGGGGACGGTTTCACCCCTCCACTTT
>TRBJ2-2|TRBD1|TRBV20-1|-
CSAGTGDTGELFF
TGCAGCGCCGGGACAGGGGACACCGGGGAGCTGTTTTTT
>TRBJ2-3|TRBD1|TRBV4-2|-
CASSPSWTGENTDTQYF
TGTGCCAGCAGCCCTTCCTGGACAGGGGAGAACACAGATACGCAGTATTTT
>TRBJ1-2|TRBD1|TRBV18|-
CASSPTWDSLGGYTF
TGTGCCAGCTCACCCACTTGGGACAGTTTAGGAGGCTACACCTTC
>TRBJ2-2|-|TRBV23-1|-
CAMTHCTGELFF
TGCGCCATGACCCACTGCACCGGGGAGCTGTTTTTT
>TRBJ2-2|-|TRBV7-3|-
CASRSGGELFF
TGTGCCAGCAGGAGTGGCGGGGAGCTGTTTTTT
>TRBJ1-1|TRBD1|TRBV25-1|-
CASSDSGGRTAFF
TGTGCCAGCAGTGATTCAGGGGGCAGAACGGCTTTCTTT
>TRBJ1-4|-|TRBV5-1|-
CASSLSQRGNGEKLFF
TGCGCCAGCAGCTTGAGCCAGAGGGGGAATGGAGAAAAACTGTTTTTT
>TRBJ1-5|-|TRBV6-1|-
CASSGGGQTNQPQHF
TGTGCCAGCAGCGGGGGGGGGCAGACTAATCAGCCCCAGCATTTT
>TRBJ1-1|TRBD1|TRBV29-1|-
CSVGTGGTVTEAFF
TGCAGCGTTGGGACAGGGGGGACTGTCACTGAAGCTTTCTTT
>TRBJ1-1|-|TRBV6-5|-
CASSSPLGAFF
TGTGCCAGCAGTTCCCCGCTGGGAGCTTTCTTT